The present T cell receptor (beta chain) was sequenced within a study of T cell responses to AZD1222 COVID-19 vaccine. The V and J ends lost 5 bases and 4 bases respectively, with 19 bases between them. The CDR3 is made up of 16 amino acids. CDR1 is SGHTA and CDR2 is FQGNSA in the germline V gene. As to this clone: Its antigen is undetermined.

Notes on the study in general: Just a handful of AZD1222 recipients were seropositive at baseline. Repertoire sampling occurred only after the peak T cell response. Close to half of all spike-specific TCRs reportedly target regions of the variants that are unmutated.

TCRdb's copy holds only in-frame clones and misses some; the assay was immunoSEQ multiplex PCR. The table has 90,000 to 100,000 clones, 70% to 90% seen once. The clonotype was recovered from an adult in good health. Sequences were derived from peripheral blood, sampled on day 0 of AZD1222 vaccination. This chain links TRBV7-2 with TRBJ2-3; a possible D gene is TRBD2 (5 bases). In DNA form, the CDR3 reads TGTGCCAGCAGCCAAGCGGTAGGGAGAACGGCAGATACGCAGTATTTT. Residues: CASSQAVGRTADTQYF.